Listed here is a single T cell receptor (beta chain). What it recognizes is unknown. The junction had 12 bases not matched to a gene; V was cut back by 4 bases and J by 8 bases. Germline CDR1 LGHNA, CDR2 YNFKEQ. The CDR3 loop spans 17 amino acids. This sample stems from a study of T-cell memory formation after mild COVID-19. Study information: Across donors, TCR clusters were largely donor specific. Regarding the study as a whole: Balance between CD4 and CD8 was seen in clones contracting day 15 to 85, and a CD4+ lean was seen in later expanders. Prior to infection, memory already included some responding clones, suggesting cross-reactive memory joined.

TCRdb analysed the 5' RACE reads with MiXCR anew, one entry per CDR3 protein. Among 400,000 or so distinct CDR3 sequences listed, about 20% were seen once. What was sequenced was PBMCs or a T cell subset sorted from them (not recorded which). This chain joins TRBV4-2 and TRBJ2-1; 12 bases map to TRBD2. The TCR was taken from an adult woman who had mild COVID-19 (a few samples of this study predate the infection). Cell type and time point are not known. CDR3 bases: TGTGCCAGCAGCCTCGGGACTAGCGGGCGCCCAGAAGATGAGCAGTTCTTC. It translates to CASSLGTSGRPEDEQFF.